The clone carrying this T cell receptor beta chain was recorded a few times. The data belong to a study of T cells in Graves' hyperthyroidism and ophthalmopathy. The TCR beta CDR3 regions underwent amplification using RNA transcripts as the source. First-round RT-PCR of the TCR CDR3 relied on the HTBI primer set. TCRdb ran MiXCR on the multiplex PCR reads and lists one entry per CDR3 protein. This repertoire shows roughly 750,000 distinct CDR3 sequences, approximately 16% found once; its top ten account for 8.4%. Per germline, CDR1 SQVTM and CDR2 ANQGSEA. Trimming stripped 7 bases from V and 1 base from J, with 11 bases between. The CDR3 contains 12 residues. For Graves' hyperthyroidism to be stable, ophthalmopathy could not progress within 18 months. Among the patients, aged 18 to 65, hyperthyroidism was newly diagnosed and had lasted under 2 months. Uncontrolled infection, other autoimmune disease, pregnancy or lactation barred patients from enrollment. Using about 10 ml of fresh peripheral blood, PBMCs were prepared.

This sequence joins TRBV29-1 and TRBJ2-7, with D perhaps being TRBD1 or TRBD2 (5 bases each). Sample: blood. This receptor was identified in a man between 18 and 35 years old with Graves' hyperthyroidism. The CDR3 reads CSGGTGSYEQYF. In nucleotides, the CDR3 is TGCAGCGGGGGGACGGGATCCTACGAGCAGTACTTC.